A single sample gave rise to the 10 T cell receptor beta chains below, sequenced in a study of T-cell reconstitution after alpha-beta-depleted transplantation in children. TCRbeta library construction was performed incorporating unique molecular identifiers. TCRdb reprocessed the PCR reads with MiXCR, giving one entry per CDR3 protein. The sample comprises roughly 190,000 distinct CDR3 sequences, about 14% of which are singletons, and around 14% rests with the top ten. The material was PBMCs from the stem cell graft donor, obtained from the stem cell graft. Receptors originate from a human donor who donated a stem cell graft to a child with acute lymphoblastic leukemia.

The chain joins TRBV11-3 to TRBJ2-7, with D unclear. Germline V gene lookup returns CDR1 SGHNT and CDR2 YENEEA. V shed 3 bases and J shed 5 bases, with 8 bases lying between them. CDR3 length: 12 amino acids. The CDR3 region is CASSFGFNEQYF. CDR3 nucleotides: TGTGCCAGCAGCTTTGGATTCAACGAGCAGTACTTC.

This clonotype was seen many times. V and J are TRBV29-1 and TRBJ2-1; the D is unclear. The germline CDR1 and CDR2 sequences are SQVTM and ANQGSEA. The CDR3 covers 11 residues. Trimming pared 3 bases from V and 8 bases from J, leaving 8 bases between. The CDR3 reads CSVDKSHEQFF. CDR3 sequence (DNA): TGCAGCGTTGATAAGAGCCATGAGCAGTTCTTC.

This clonotype was seen ten or more times. The chain links TRBV7-8 to TRBJ1-1, with 7 bases fitting TRBD1. The CDR3 runs to 14 residues. CDR1 is SGHVS, CDR2 FQNEAQ, per germline. V was clipped by 1 base and J by 3 bases; unmatched bases: 2. CDR3 DNA: TGTGCCAGCAGCTTAGTTACAGGGGACACTGAAGCTTTCTTT. This encodes CASSLVTGDTEAFF. Variable domain in full (rest from reference TRBV7-8 and TRBJ1-1): GAGVSQSPRYKVAKRGQDVALRCDPISGHVSLFWYQQALGQGPEFLTYFQNEAQLDKSGLPSDRFFAERPEGSVSTLKIQRTQQEDSAVYLCASSLVTGDTEAFFGQGTRLTVV.

This clonotype has a count of ten or more. The J gene is TRBJ2-1, the V gene TRBV7-2; 7 bases are shared with TRBD2. Germline loops: CDR1 SGHTA, CDR2 FQGNSA. V lost 2 bases, J lost 5 bases, and 3 bases stayed unmatched. This CDR3 is 14 amino acids long. The CDR3 reads CASSLYRGDNEQFF. The CDR3 bases are TGTGCCAGCAGCTTATACCGGGGGGACAATGAGCAGTTCTTC.

In its sample, this clonotype was seen many times. V and J are TRBV20-1 and TRBJ2-7; D perhaps matches TRBD1 (6 bases). Germline CDR1 DFQATT, CDR2 SNEGSKA (reference sequence). The V and J ends lost 2 bases and 3 bases respectively, with 14 bases between them. This CDR3 contains 14 residues. The chain's CDR3 is CSARLSGDFYEQYF. CDR3 nucleotide sequence: TGCAGTGCTAGACTTTCAGGGGATTTCTACGAGCAGTACTTC.

V usage is TRBV7-9 and J usage is TRBJ2-7; 8 bases match TRBD1. Germline lookup yields CDR1 SEHNR and CDR2 FQNEAQ (reference sequence). V lost 5 bases and J lost 3; bases outside the gene matches: 6. The CDR3 is 14 residues long. This CDR3 is CASSQDRVGYEQYF. DNA for the CDR3: TGTGCCAGCAGCCAGGACAGGGTGGGCTACGAGCAGTACTTC.

Concerning this clonotype: This could be a read error, since a much larger clone is one nucleotide away. The J gene is TRBJ1-5, the V gene TRBV5-5; possible D gene TRBD1, 5 bases. This CDR3 region has 14 residues. Per the germline V gene, CDR1 is SGHKS and CDR2 is YYEKEE (reference sequence). This chain's CDR3 is CDSSLTGVGQPQHF. CDR3 bases: TGTGACAGCAGCTTAACGGGGGTCGGACAGCCCCAGCATTTT.

This clonotype was observed a few times. The V gene is TRBV12-3 or TRBV12-4, the J gene TRBJ1-3; D may be TRBD1 (6 bases). This CDR3 has 12 amino acids. Trimming removed 6 bases at V and 6 bases at J, with 9 bases between. The CDR3 DNA is TGTGCCAGCAGCCGGACAGTAAACACCATATATTTT. This sequence encodes CASSRTVNTIYF.

This clonotype was seen ten or more times. The rearrangement joins TRBV4-1 to TRBJ1-5, with no clear D. V was shortened by 1 base and J by 6 bases, with 7 bases between the two germline ends. The CDR3 totals 13 residues. Germline-derived CDR1 and CDR2 are MGHRA and YSYEKL. The CDR3 sequence: CASSQVVSQPQHF. DNA of the CDR3: TGCGCCAGCAGCCAAGTGGTTTCTCAGCCCCAGCATTTT.

This clonotype came up once. This clone may be a read error of a much larger clone one base away. The chain employs TRBV28 and TRBJ1-1, with no clear D. The V gene lost 2 bases and the J gene lost 11 bases, with 18 bases spanning the gap. Germline V gives CDR1 MDHEN, CDR2 SYDVKM. CDR3 length equals 14 residues. The CDR3 nucleotides are TGTGCCAGCAGTTTACCGGATGGCGGGGAATCGGCTTTCTTT. It codes for CASSLPDGGESAFF.